This T cell receptor (beta chain) stems from a study of beta chain features in type 1 diabetes. Study-level findings and limits: Within the patient group, naive, central memory and Treg TCRB repertoires appeared more similar to each other than within healthy donors. The cDNA sequencing approach could over-represent high-TCR-expressing cells.

This CDR3 contains 16 residues. V gave up 4 bases and J gave up 1 base, with 14 bases separating them. Germline values: CDR1 SEHNR, CDR2 FQNEAQ (reference sequence). The isolated RNA, all of it, was reverse transcribed, so expressed TCRB transcripts were what got sequenced. Sequenced by immunoSEQ multiplex PCR; TCRdb stores in-frame clones only, minus some. The table has around 250,000 clones, about 26% seen once. This clone was observed a few times. As yet, its antigen is unknown. Every sorted population was more than 95% pure. Input material: central memory CD4+ T cells from blood. The chain uses TRBV7-9 and TRBJ2-4, with TRBD2 as a possible D gene (6 bases). The TCR comes from a young man in good health. The CDR3 nucleotides are TGTGCCAGCAGCTCCTCGTGGGCGGGGGCCAAAAACATTCAGTACTTC. It specifies CASSSSWAGAKNIQYF.